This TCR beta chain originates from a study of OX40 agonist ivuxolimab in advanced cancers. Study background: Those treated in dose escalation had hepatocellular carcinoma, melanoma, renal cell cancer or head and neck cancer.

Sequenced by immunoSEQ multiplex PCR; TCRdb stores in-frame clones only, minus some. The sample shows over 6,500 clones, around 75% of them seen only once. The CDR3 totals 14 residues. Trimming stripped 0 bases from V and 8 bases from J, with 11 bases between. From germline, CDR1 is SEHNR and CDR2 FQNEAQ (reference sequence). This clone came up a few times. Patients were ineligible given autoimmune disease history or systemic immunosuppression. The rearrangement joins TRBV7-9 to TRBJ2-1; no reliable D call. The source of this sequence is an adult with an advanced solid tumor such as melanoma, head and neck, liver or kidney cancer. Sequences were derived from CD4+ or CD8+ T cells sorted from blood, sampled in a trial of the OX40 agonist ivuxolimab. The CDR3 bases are TGTGCCAGCAGCTTAGCGCCGATGGGTGATGAGCAGTTCTTC. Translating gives CASSLAPMGDEQFF.